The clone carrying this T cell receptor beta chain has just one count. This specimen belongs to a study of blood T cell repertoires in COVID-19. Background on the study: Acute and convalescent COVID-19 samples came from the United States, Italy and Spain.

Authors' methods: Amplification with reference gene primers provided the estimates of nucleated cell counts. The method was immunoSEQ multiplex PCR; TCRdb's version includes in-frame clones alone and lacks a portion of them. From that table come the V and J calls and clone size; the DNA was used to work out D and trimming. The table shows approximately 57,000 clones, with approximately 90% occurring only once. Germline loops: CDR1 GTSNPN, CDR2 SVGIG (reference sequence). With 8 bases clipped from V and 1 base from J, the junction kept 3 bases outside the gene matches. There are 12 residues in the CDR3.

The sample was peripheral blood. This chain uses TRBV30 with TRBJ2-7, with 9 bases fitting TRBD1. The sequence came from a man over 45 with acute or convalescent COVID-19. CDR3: CAHDRGSYEQYF. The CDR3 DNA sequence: TGTGCCCACGACAGGGGGTCCTACGAGCAGTACTTC.